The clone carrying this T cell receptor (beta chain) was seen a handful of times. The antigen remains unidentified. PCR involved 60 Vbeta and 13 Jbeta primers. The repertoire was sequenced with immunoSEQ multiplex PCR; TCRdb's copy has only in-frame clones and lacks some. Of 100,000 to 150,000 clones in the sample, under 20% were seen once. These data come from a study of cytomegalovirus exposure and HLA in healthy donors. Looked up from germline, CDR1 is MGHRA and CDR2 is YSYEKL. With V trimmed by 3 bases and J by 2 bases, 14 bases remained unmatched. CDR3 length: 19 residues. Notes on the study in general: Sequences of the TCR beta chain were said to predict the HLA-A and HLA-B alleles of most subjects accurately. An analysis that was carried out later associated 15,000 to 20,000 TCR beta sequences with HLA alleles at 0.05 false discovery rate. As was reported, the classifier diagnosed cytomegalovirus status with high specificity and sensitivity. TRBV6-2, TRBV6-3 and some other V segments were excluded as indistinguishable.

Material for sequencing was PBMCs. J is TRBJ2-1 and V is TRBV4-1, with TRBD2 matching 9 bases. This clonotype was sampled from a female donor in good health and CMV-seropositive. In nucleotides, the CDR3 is TGCGCCAGCAGCCATGCCCGCTCCAAACTAGCGGGCCCCTACAATGAGCAGTTCTTC. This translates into CASSHARSKLAGPYNEQFF.